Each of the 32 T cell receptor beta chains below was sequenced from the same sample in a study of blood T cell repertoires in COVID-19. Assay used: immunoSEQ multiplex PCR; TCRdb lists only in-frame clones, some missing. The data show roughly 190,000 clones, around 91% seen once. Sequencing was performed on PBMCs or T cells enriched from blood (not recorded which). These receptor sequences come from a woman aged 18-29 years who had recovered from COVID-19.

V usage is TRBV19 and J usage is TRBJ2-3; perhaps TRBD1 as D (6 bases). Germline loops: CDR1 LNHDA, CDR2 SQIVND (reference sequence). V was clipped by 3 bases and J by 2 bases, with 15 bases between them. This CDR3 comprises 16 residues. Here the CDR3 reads CASSMRWGTPTDTQYF. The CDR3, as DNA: TGTGCCAGTAGTATGAGGTGGGGGACACCCACAGATACGCAGTATTTT.

The CDR3 DNA sequence: TGTGCCAGCAGCTTGGCCAAAGAGACCCAGTACTTC. It specifies CASSLAKETQYF. V gene TRBV5-4 combines with J gene TRBJ2-5; D ambiguous. This CDR3 contains 12 residues. The germline V gene encodes CDR1 SGHNT and CDR2 YYREEE (reference sequence). Between the trimmed V and J ends, which lost 0 bases and 3 bases, there was a span of 3 bases.

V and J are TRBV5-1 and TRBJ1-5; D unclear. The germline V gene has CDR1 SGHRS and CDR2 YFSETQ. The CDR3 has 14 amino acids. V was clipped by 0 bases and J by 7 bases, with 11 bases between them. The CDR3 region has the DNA TGCGCCAGCAGCTTGGGGCAGCCAGGACAGCCCCAGCATTTT. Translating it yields CASSLGQPGQPQHF.

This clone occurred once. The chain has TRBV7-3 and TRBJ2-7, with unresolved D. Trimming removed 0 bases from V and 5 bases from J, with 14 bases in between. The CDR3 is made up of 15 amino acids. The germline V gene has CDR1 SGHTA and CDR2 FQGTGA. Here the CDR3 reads CASSLTGLAPHEQYF. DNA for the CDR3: TGTGCCAGCAGCTTAACTGGCCTGGCCCCCCACGAGCAGTACTTC.

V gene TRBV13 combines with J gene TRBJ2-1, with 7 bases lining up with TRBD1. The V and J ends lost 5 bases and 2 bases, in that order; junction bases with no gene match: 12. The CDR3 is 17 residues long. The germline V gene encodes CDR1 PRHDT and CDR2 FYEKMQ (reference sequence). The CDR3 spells CASSLLTTGPPYNEQFF. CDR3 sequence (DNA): TGTGCCAGCAGCCTATTAACGACAGGGCCACCCTACAATGAGCAGTTCTTC.

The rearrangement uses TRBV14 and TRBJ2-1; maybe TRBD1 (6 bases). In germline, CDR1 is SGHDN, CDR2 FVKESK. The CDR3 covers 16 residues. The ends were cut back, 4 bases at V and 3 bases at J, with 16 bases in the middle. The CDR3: CASSLITGTSYNEQFF. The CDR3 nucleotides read TGTGCCAGCAGCCTTATTACCGGGACAAGCTACAATGAGCAGTTCTTC.

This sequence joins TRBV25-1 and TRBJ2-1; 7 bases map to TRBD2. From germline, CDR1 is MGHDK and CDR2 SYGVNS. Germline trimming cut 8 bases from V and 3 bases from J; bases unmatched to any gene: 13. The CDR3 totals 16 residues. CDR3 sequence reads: CASATGLSRVYNEQFF. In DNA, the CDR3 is TGTGCCAGCGCAACGGGACTATCGAGGGTCTACAATGAGCAGTTCTTC.

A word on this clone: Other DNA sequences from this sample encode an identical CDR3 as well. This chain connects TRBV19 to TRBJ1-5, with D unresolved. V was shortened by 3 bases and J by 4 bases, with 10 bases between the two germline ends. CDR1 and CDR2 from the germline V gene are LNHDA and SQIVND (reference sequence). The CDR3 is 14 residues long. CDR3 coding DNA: TGTGCCAGTAGTATGAGTAGAGGAAATCAGCCCCAGCATTTT. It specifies CASSMSRGNQPQHF.

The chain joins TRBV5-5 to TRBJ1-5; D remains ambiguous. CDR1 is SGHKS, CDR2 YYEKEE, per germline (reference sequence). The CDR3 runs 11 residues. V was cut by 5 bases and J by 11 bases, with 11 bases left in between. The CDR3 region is CASRSPGAQHF. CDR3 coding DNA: TGTGCCAGCAGATCACCCGGGGCCCAGCATTTT. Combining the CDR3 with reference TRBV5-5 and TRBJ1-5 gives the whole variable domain DAGVTQSPTHLIKTRGQQVTLRCSPISGHKSVSWYQQVLGQGPQFIFQYYEKEERGRGNFPDRFSARQFPNYSSELNVNALLLGDSALYLCASRSPGAQHFGDGTRLSIL.

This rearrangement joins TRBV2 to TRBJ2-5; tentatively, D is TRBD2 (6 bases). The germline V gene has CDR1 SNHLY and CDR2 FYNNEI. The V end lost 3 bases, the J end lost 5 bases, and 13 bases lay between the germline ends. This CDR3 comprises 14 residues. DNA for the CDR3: TGTGCCAGCAGTGATGGAGGGGTGGGGGAGACCCAGTACTTC. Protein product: CASSDGGVGETQYF.

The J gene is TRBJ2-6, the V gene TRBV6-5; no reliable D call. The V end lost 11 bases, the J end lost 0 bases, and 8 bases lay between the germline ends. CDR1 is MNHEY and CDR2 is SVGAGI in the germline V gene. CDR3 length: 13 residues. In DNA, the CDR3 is TGTGCCTTTCAGGTCTCTGGGGCCAACGTCCTGACTTTC. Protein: CAFQVSGANVLTF.

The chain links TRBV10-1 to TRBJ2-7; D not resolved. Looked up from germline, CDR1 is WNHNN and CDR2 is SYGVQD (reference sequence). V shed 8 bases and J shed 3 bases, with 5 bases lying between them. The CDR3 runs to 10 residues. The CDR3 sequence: CASRGYEQYF. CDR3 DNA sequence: TGCGCCAGCCGCGGCTACGAGCAGTACTTC.

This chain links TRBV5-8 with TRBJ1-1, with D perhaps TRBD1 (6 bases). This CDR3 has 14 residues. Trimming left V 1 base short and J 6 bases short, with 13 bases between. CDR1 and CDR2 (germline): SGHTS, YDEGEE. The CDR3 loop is CASSLKGGIPEAFF. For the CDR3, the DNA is TGTGCCAGCAGCTTGAAGGGGGGGATCCCTGAAGCTTTCTTT.

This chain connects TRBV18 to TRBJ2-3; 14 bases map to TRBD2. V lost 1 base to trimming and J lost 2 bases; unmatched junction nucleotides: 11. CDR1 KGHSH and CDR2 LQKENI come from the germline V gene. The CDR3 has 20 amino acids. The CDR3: CASSPRNRGLAGGPTDTQYF. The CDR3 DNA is TGTGCCAGCTCACCACGGAATCGAGGACTAGCGGGAGGTCCCACAGATACGCAGTATTTT.

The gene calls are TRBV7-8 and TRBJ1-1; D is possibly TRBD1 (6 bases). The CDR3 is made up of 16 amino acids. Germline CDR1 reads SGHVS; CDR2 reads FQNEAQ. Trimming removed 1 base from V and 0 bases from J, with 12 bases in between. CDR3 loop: CASSLVGRGMNTEAFF. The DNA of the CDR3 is TGTGCCAGCAGCTTAGTAGGCAGGGGAATGAACACTGAAGCTTTCTTT.

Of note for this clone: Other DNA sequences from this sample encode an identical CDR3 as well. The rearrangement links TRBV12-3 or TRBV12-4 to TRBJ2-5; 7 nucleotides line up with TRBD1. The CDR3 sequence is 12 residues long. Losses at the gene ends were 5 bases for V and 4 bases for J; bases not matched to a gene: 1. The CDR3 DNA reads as TGTGCCAGCAGTAGGGGGCGAGAGACCCAGTACTTC. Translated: CASSRGRETQYF.

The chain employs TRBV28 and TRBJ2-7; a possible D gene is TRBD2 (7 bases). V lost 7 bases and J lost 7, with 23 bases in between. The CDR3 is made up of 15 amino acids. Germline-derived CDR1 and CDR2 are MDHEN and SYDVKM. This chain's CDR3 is CASTVEGGRFREQYF. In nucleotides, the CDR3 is TGTGCCAGCACCGTGGAGGGGGGGCGTTTTCGGGAGCAGTACTTC. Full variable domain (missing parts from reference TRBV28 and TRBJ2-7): DVKVTQSSRYLVKRTGEKVFLECVQDMDHENMFWYRQDPGLGLRLIYFSYDVKMKEKGDIPEGYSVSREKKERFSLILESASTNQTSMYLCASTVEGGRFREQYFGPGTRLTVT.

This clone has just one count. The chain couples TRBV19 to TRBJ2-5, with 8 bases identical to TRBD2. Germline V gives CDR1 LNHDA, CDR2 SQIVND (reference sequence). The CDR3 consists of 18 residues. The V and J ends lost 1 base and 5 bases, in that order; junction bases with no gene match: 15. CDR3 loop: CASSIAAIRTGGFETQYF. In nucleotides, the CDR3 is TGTGCCAGTAGTATAGCTGCTATAAGAACGGGAGGGTTTGAGACCCAGTACTTC.

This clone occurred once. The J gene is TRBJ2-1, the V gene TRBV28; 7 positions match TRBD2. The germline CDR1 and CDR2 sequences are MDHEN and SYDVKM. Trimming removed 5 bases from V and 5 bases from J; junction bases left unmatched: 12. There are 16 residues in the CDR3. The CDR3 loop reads CASSLLRDYLHNEQFF. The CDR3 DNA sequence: TGTGCCAGCAGTCTTCTCCGGGACTACCTACACAATGAGCAGTTCTTC. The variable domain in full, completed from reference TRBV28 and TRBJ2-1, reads DVKVTQSSRYLVKRTGEKVFLECVQDMDHENMFWYRQDPGLGLRLIYFSYDVKMKEKGDIPEGYSVSREKKERFSLILESASTNQTSMYLCASSLLRDYLHNEQFFGPGTRLTVL.

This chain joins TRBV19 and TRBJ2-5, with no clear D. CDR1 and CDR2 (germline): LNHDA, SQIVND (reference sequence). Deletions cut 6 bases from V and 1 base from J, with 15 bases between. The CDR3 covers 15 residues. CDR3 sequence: CASRVRGDFQETQYF. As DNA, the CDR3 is TGTGCCAGTAGAGTGCGCGGAGATTTCCAAGAGACCCAGTACTTC. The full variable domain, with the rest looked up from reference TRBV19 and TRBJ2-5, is DGGITQSPKYLFRKEGQNVTLSCEQNLNHDAMYWYRQDPGQGLRLIYYSQIVNDFQKGDIAEGYSVSREKKESFPLTVTSAQKNPTAFYLCASRVRGDFQETQYFGPGTRLLVL.

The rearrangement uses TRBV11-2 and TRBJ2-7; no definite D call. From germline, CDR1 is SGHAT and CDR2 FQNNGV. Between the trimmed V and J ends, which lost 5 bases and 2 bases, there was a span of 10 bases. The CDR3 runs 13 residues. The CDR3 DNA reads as TGTGCCAGCAGCCTCAGGTTGACCTACGAGCAGTACTTC. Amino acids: CASSLRLTYEQYF.

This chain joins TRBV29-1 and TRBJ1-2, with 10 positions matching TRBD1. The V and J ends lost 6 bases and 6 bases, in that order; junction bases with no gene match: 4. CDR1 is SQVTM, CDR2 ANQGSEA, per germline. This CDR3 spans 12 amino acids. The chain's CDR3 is CSVDDRGHGYTF. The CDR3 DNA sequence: TGCAGCGTCGATGACAGGGGGCATGGCTACACCTTC.

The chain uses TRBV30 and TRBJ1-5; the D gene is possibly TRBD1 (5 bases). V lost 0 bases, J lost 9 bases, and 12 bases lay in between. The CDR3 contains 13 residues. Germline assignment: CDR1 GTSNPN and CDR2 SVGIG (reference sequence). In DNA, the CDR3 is TGTGCCTGGAGTGTGCAGGGCGGCCGGCCCCAGCATTTT. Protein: CAWSVQGGRPQHF.

Here the CDR3 DNA reads TGTGCCAGCAGTTCAGGGGGACCTGGTAATGAGCAGTTCTTC. Encoded protein: CASSSGGPGNEQFF. This chain uses TRBV28 with TRBJ2-1; 7 bases map to TRBD1. From germline, CDR1 is MDHEN and CDR2 SYDVKM. This CDR3 region has 14 residues. V lost 4 bases, J lost 7 bases, and 7 bases stayed unmatched.

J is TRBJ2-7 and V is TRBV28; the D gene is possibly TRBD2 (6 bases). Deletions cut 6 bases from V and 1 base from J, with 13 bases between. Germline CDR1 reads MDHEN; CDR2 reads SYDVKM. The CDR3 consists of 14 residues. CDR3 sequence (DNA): TGTGCCAGCAGGAAACGAGGAGGGTCCTACGAGCAGTACTTC. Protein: CASRKRGGSYEQYF.

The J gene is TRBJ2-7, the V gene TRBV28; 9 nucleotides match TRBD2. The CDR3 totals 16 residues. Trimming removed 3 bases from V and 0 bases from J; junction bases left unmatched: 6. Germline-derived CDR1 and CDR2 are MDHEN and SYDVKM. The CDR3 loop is CASSFVLAGPSYEQYF. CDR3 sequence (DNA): TGTGCCAGCAGTTTCGTGCTAGCGGGGCCCTCCTACGAGCAGTACTTC.

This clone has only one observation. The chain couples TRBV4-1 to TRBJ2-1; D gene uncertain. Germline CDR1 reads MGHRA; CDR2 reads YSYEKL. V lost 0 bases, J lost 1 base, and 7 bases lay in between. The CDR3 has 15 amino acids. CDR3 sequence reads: CASSQELLSYNEQFF. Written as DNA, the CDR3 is TGCGCCAGCAGCCAAGAACTACTATCCTACAATGAGCAGTTCTTC.

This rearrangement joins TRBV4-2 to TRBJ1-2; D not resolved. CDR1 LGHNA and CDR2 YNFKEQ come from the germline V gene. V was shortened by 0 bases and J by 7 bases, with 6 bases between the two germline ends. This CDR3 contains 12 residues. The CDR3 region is CASSQEASGYTF. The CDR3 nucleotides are TGTGCCAGCAGCCAAGAAGCGTCTGGCTACACCTTC.

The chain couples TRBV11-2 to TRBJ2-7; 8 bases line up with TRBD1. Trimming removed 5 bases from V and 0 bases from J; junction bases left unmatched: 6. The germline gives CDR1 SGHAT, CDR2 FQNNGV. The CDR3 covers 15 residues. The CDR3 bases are TGTGCCAGCAGCCCTGGACAGGGAAGCTCCTACGAGCAGTACTTC. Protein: CASSPGQGSSYEQYF.

CDR3 region: CASSVRTSGRAGELFF. Here the CDR3 DNA reads TGTGCCAGCAGCGTCCGGACTAGCGGGAGGGCCGGGGAGCTGTTTTTT. This chain joins TRBV13 and TRBJ2-2, with 15 bases that match TRBD2. After removal of 5 bases from V and 6 bases from J, the junction contained 4 bases not matched to a gene. The CDR3 consists of 16 residues. Germline loops: CDR1 PRHDT, CDR2 FYEKMQ (reference sequence).

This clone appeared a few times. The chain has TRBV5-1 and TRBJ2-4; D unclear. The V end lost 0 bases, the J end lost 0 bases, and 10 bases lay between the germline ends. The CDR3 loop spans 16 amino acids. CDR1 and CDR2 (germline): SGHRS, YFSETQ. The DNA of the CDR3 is TGCGCCAGCAGCTTGGGGTTCACACCAGCCAAAAACATTCAGTACTTC. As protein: CASSLGFTPAKNIQYF.

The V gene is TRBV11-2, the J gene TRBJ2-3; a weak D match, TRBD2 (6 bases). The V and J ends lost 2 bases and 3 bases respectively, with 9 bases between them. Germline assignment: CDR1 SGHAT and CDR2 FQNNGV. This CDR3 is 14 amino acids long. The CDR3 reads CASSLWAGTDTQYF. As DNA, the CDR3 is TGTGCCAGCAGCTTATGGGCGGGAACAGATACGCAGTATTTT.